A selection of T cell receptor beta chains follows, all from one sample in a study of T cells after yellow fever vaccination. TCRdb recomputed calls from the 5' RACE reads with MiXCR, one row per CDR3 protein. The sample holds a few hundred thousand distinct CDR3 sequences, around 5.3% seen once. Sequencing used CD4+ T cells sorted from PBMCs, obtained on the day of the yellow fever booster vaccination. The origin of the receptors is a man aged 18 to 30 who received the YFV17D yellow fever vaccine. CDR3s leave out the opening cysteine and the closing phenylalanine or tryptophan. Fields, in order: V gene, CDR3 protein.

V: TRBV5-5; CDR3: ASSLDPSIYEQY
V: TRBV5-4; CDR3: ASRRLDGEQY
V: TRBV25-1; CDR3: ASSVQGATNEKLF
V: TRBV7-6; CDR3: ASSAQVADTQY
V: TRBV13; CDR3: ASSFQGDGTQY
V: TRBV11-1; CDR3: ASSLEPGPSYEQY
V: TRBV12-3/TRBV12-4; CDR3: ASSLVVSYNEQF
V: TRBV5-1; CDR3: ASSQGTGQETQY
V: TRBV4-1; CDR3: ASSQETSGQETQY
V: TRBV12-3/TRBV12-4; CDR3: ASSLPSGSYNEQF
V: TRBV3-1; CDR3: ASSQGGDTEAF
V: TRBV20-1; CDR3: SARTRLGNQPQH